The present T cell receptor (beta chain) was sequenced within a study of blood T cell repertoires in COVID-19. In the study overall: PBMCs, B-cell-depleted T cells, or T cells provided the cDNA or gDNA that made up the material.

With 0 bases removed from V and 8 bases from J, the gap between germline ends came to 16 bases. Germline V gene lookup returns CDR1 SEHNR and CDR2 FQNEAQ (reference sequence). There are 15 residues in the CDR3. Clones were read by immunoSEQ multiplex PCR, and TCRdb kept only the in-frame ones, dropping some. Of 65,000 or so clones detected, around four fifths appear once; the ten largest clones hold under 15%. The chain employs TRBV7-9 and TRBJ1-2; D gene unclear. Material for sequencing was peripheral blood. This TCR derives from an elderly man with acute or convalescent COVID-19. The CDR3 sequence is CASSLAQDIAGGYTF. CDR3 coding DNA: TGTGCCAGCAGCTTAGCGCAGGATATAGCGGGAGGCTACACCTTC.